This TCR beta chain was observed in a study of cytomegalovirus exposure and HLA in healthy donors. Turning to the study itself: T cells numbering 150 million to 200 million yielded more than 100 million unique TCR beta sequences in an earlier analysis. Falling in the Caucasian-associated ancestry cluster were approximately 86% of some 400 genotyped donors. Notes on the study in general: Later analysis indicated greater clonal expansion among HLA-associated TCR beta chains than among equally common other chains. Rare TCR sequences dominated, though some public TCRs recurred in many donors.

The PCR ran on 60 Vbeta and 13 Jbeta primers. Generated by immunoSEQ multiplex PCR, the TCRdb table keeps only in-frame clones and is missing some. The repertoire holds almost 70,000 clones, with under 80% as singletons. This CDR3 region has 14 residues. The germline gives CDR1 MNHEY, CDR2 SMNVEV (reference sequence). The V gene end was trimmed by 1 base and the J gene end by 4 bases; junction bases not matched to a gene: 1. This clone was recorded once. Its antigen is unidentified. The chain joins TRBV27 to TRBJ1-5; 7 nucleotides agree with TRBD1. Sequenced material: PBMCs. This clonotype was sampled from a male donor in good health and CMV-seropositive. The CDR3 DNA follows: TGTGCCAGCAGTTTATGGGGACAGAATCAGCCCCAGCATTTT. It encodes CASSLWGQNQPQHF.